What follows describes a single T cell receptor (beta chain). Its matching antigen is unknown. This specimen belongs to a study of cytomegalovirus exposure and HLA in healthy donors. Study observations and caveats: The study designated roughly 150 TCR beta chains cytomegalovirus-associated. Reported results showed that the classifier diagnosed cytomegalovirus status with high specificity and sensitivity. V- and J-gene trimming of TCR beta was linked (in a later analysis) to a missense DCLRE1C variant.

The germline V and J ends were trimmed by 0 bases and 3 bases, with 18 bases remaining between them. The CDR3 consists of 17 residues. Germline V CDR1 and CDR2: LGHNA, YNFKEQ. The PCR ran on 60 Vbeta and 13 Jbeta primers. Data came from immunoSEQ multiplex PCR; TCRdb stores just in-frame clones and leaves some out. The sample yields about 140,000 clones, of which the top ten take up 0.8% to 1%. The sequenced sample was PBMCs. The J gene is TRBJ2-7, the V gene TRBV4-2; D is perhaps TRBD2 (6 bases). The clonotype comes from a male donor in good health and CMV-seronegative. Here the CDR3 reads CASSQDMALAVFYEQYF. The CDR3 region has the DNA TGTGCCAGCAGCCAAGATATGGCACTAGCCGTTTTCTACGAGCAGTACTTC.